These 8 T cell receptor beta chains came from one sample sequenced in a study of OX40 agonist ivuxolimab in advanced cancers. Library prep was done by the immunoSEQ multiplex PCR assay. TCRdb re-hosts the immuneACCESS table, in-frame sequences only. Its copies lack some clones; in the studies checked, an unresolved V gene accounts for under half of them, and the cause for the rest is not known. Present in this sample are more than 50,000 clones, almost 95% of which were seen just once. Jointly, the top ten make up approximately 19% of the sample. Here the sequenced sample was CD4+ or CD8+ T cells sorted from blood, taken in a trial of the OX40 agonist ivuxolimab. The receptor source for this set is an adult with an advanced solid tumor such as melanoma, head and neck, liver or kidney cancer.

This clone was found once. The chain employs TRBV2 and TRBJ2-1, with 10 bases identical to TRBD2. Germline CDR1 and CDR2: SNHLY and FYNNEI. J gave up 0 bases and V 4 bases, and 3 bases lay outside the gene matches. The CDR3 is 16 residues long. CDR3 DNA: TGTGCCAGCAGTGGGGCTAGCGGGAGCTCCTACAATGAGCAGTTCTTC. It is translated as CASSGASGSSYNEQFF.

The chain is built from TRBV13 and TRBJ2-1, with 7 bases lining up with TRBD1. The CDR3 sequence is 13 residues long. Unmatched junction bases numbered 7, after V lost 8 bases and J lost 6 bases. Per germline, CDR1 PRHDT and CDR2 FYEKMQ (reference sequence). CDR3 DNA sequence: TGTGCCAGCGTTCGGACAGGAGGCAATGAGCAGTTCTTC. Translating it yields CASVRTGGNEQFF.

The chain couples TRBV9 to TRBJ2-7, with 7 nucleotides matching TRBD1. The V and J ends lost 4 bases and 3 bases, in that order; junction bases with no gene match: 16. The CDR3 covers 17 residues. CDR1 is SGDLS, CDR2 YYNGEE, per germline. The CDR3: CASSTQLTGKEIYEQYF. CDR3 sequence (DNA): TGTGCCAGCAGCACCCAATTGACAGGGAAGGAGATCTACGAGCAGTACTTC.

The chain employs TRBV7-2 and TRBJ2-7; D unclear. The CDR3 sequence is 13 residues long. Germline loops: CDR1 SGHTA, CDR2 FQGNSA. Trimming shortened V by 5 bases and J by 2 bases, and 10 bases separated the two germline ends. DNA of the CDR3: TGTGCCAGCAGCGGAGCTGGCACCTACGAGCAGTACTTC. Translated, it gives CASSGAGTYEQYF.

The rearrangement links TRBV10-3 to TRBJ2-2, with 7 positions matching TRBD2. This CDR3 has 15 amino acids. CDR1 is ENHRY and CDR2 is SYGVKD in the germline V gene. Trimming took 2 bases from V and 1 from J; bases not matched to a gene: 1. The chain's CDR3 is CAISEAGENTGELFF. The DNA of the CDR3 is TGTGCCATCAGTGAGGCGGGGGAGAACACCGGGGAGCTGTTTTTT.

J is TRBJ2-2 and V is TRBV12-5, with D uncertain. Germline loops: CDR1 LGHNT, CDR2 FRNRAP. This CDR3 region has 15 residues. V lost 3 bases and J 1 base, leaving 9 bases between the germline ends. The CDR3 DNA follows: TGTGCTAGTGGTTTAAGTCTGTTGAACACCGGGGAGCTGTTTTTT. It translates to CASGLSLLNTGELFF.

The chain has TRBV14 and TRBJ2-3; 9 nucleotides agree with TRBD2. This CDR3 is built from 16 residues. Trimming removed 2 bases from V and 2 bases from J; junction bases left unmatched: 5. Germline CDR1 is SGHDN and CDR2 is FVKESK. The CDR3 nucleotides are TGTGCCAGCAGCCAAAGACTAGCGGCCAACACAGATACGCAGTATTTT. It codes for CASSQRLAANTDTQYF.

The chain uses TRBV9 and TRBJ2-1; possible D gene TRBD2, 5 bases. V lost 0 bases to trimming and J lost 6 bases, with 7 bases between them. This CDR3 comprises 13 residues. Germline V gene sequence: CDR1 SGDLS, CDR2 YYNGEE. CDR3 nucleotides: TGTGCCAGCAGCGTAGAACTAGTCAATGAGCAGTTCTTC. Translated, it gives CASSVELVNEQFF.